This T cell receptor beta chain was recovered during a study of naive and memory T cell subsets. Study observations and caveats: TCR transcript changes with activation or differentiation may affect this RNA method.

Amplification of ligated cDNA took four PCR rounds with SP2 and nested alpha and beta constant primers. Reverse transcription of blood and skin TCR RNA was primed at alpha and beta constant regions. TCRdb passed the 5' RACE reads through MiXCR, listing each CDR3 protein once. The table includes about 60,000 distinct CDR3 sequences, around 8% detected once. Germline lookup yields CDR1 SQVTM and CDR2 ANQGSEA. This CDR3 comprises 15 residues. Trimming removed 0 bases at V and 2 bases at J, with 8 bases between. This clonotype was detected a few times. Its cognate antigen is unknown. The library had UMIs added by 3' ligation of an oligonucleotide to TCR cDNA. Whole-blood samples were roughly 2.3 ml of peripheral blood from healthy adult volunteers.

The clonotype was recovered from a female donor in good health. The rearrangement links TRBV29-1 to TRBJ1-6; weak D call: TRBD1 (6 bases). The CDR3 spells CSVEEGDTYNSPLHF. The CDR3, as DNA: TGCAGCGTTGAAGAGGGGGACACCTATAATTCACCCCTCCACTTT.